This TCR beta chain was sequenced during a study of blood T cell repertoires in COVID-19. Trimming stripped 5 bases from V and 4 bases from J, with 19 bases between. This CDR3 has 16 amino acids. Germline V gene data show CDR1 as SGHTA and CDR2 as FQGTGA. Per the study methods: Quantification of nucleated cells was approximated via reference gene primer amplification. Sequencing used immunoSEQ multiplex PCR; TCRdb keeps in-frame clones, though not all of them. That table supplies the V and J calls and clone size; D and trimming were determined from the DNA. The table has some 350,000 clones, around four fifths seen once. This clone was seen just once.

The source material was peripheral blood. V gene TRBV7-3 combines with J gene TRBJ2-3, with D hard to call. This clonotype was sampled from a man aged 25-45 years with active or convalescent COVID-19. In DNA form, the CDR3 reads TGTGCCAGCAGCCCCGGTGGTGGTACAGTCTCAGATACGCAGTATTTT. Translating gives CASSPGGGTVSDTQYF.